This note documents a single T cell receptor (beta chain) sequence. The data originate from a study of cytomegalovirus exposure and HLA in healthy donors. Germline V lookup: CDR1 LNHDA, CDR2 SQIVND (reference sequence). The CDR3 runs to 17 residues. The V and J ends lost 7 bases and 0 bases, in that order; junction bases with no gene match: 6. The PCR had 60 Vbeta and 13 Jbeta primers. Produced via immunoSEQ multiplex PCR; TCRdb's table is partial and in-frame only. The sample lists some 170,000 clones; about 80% were seen once. The V call is TRBV19, the J call TRBJ2-1, with 13 bases matching TRBD2. Input material: PBMCs. This TCR came from a man between 18 and 35 years old in good health and CMV-seropositive. The DNA for the CDR3 is TGTGCCAGTATTGGGACTAGCGGGGATAGCTCCTACAATGAGCAGTTCTTC. Amino acids: CASIGTSGDSSYNEQFF.